The clone carrying this TCR beta chain was seen repeatedly, ten times or more. Its antigen is not identified. The data were taken from a study of glioma-infiltrating T cells. Per germline, CDR1 SGHTA and CDR2 FQGNSA. V was pared by 5 bases and J by 1 base, with 18 bases between. The CDR3 is made up of 16 amino acids. Using RNA template, CDR3s of TCR alpha and beta were amplified with iRepertoire arm-PCR. One entry per CDR3 protein results from TCRdb running MiXCR on the multiplex PCR reads. The sample consists of tens of thousands of distinct CDR3 sequences, around 40% of them appearing once. Notes on the study in general: Very few CDR3 sequences were shared between tissue and blood.

The gene calls are TRBV7-2 and TRBJ2-7; weak D call: TRBD1 (6 bases). The sample consisted of glioma tissue, nonneoplastic brain tissue, or PBMCs (not recorded which). The origin of this receptor is a human donor with low-grade glioma or glioblastoma, undergoing nonglioma brain surgery, or in good health (not recorded which). The CDR3: CASSPRTGISSYEQYF. DNA of the CDR3: TGTGCCAGCAGCCCCCGAACAGGGATCTCATCCTACGAGCAGTACTTC.